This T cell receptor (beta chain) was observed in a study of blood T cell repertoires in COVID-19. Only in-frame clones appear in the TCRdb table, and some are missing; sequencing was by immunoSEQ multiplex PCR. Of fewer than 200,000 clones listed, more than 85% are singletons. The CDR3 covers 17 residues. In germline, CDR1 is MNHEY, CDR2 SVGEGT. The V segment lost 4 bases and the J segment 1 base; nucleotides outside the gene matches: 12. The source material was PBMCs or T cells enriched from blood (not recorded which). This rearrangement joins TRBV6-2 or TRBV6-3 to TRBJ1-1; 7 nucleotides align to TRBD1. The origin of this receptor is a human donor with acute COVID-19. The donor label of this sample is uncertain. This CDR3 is CASSSFRDRGGNTEAFF. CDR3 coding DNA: TGTGCCAGCAGTTCCTTCCGGGACAGAGGAGGGAACACTGAAGCTTTCTTT.